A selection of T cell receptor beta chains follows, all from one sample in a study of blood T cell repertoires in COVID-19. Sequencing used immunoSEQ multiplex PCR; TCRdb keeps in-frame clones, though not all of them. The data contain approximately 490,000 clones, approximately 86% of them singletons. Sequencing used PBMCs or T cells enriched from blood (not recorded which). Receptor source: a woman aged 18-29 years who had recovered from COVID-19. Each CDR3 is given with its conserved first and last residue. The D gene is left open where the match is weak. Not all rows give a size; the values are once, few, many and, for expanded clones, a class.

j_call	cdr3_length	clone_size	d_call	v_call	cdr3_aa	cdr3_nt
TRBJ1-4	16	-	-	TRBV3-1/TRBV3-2	CASSQGFWGVGEKLFF	TGTGCCAGCAGCCAAGGGTTCTGGGGGGTAGGGGAAAAACTGTTTTTT
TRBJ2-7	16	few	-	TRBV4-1	CASSQVGGTRGYEQYF	TGCGCCAGCAGCCAAGTCGGGGGTACGAGGGGCTACGAGCAGTACTTC
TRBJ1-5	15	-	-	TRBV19	CASSDRTYSNQPQHF	TGTGCCAGCTCCGACAGGACCTATAGCAATCAGCCCCAGCATTTT
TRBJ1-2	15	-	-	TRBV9	CASSTTGPSWGGYTF	TGTGCCAGCAGCACCACAGGGCCCTCTTGGGGGGGCTACACCTTC
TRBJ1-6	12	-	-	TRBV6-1	CASSETGSPLHF	TGTGCCAGCAGTGAGACCGGGTCACCCCTCCACTTT
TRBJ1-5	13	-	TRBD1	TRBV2	CASSRGLNQPQHF	TGTGCCAGCAGCAGGGGGCTCAATCAGCCCCAGCATTTT
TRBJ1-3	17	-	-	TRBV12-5	CASGLNSGGQFGNTIYF	TGTGCTAGTGGTTTGAACTCCGGGGGGCAGTTCGGAAACACCATATATTTT
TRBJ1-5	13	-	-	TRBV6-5	CASRLLAEGPQHF	TGTGCCAGCAGACTGTTAGCTGAAGGGCCCCAGCATTTT
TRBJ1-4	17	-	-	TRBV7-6	CASSLQGLQGFNEKLFF	TGTGCCAGCAGCTTACAAGGTCTACAGGGCTTTAATGAAAAACTGTTTTTT
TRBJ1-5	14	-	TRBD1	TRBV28	CASRLDRTNQPQHF	TGTGCCAGCAGATTGGACAGGACCAATCAGCCCCAGCATTTT
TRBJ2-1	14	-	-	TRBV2	CASSDSGRYNEQFF	TGTGCCAGCAGTGATTCGGGGAGGTACAATGAGCAGTTCTTC
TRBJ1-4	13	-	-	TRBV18	CASSPGGDEKLFF	TGTGCCAGCTCACCAGGGGGGGATGAAAAACTGTTTTTT
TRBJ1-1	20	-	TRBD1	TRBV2	CASTPKRQGRFTGIDTEAFF	TGTGCCAGCACTCCTAAGAGACAGGGCCGGTTTACGGGGATTGACACTGAAGCTTTCTTT
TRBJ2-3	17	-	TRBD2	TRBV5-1	CASSSHYLAAGTDTQYF	TGCGCCAGCAGCTCTCACTATCTAGCGGCCGGAACAGATACGCAGTATTTT
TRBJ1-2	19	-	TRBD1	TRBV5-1	CASSSHPQGAKDTNYGYTF	TGCGCCAGCAGCTCCCATCCACAGGGGGCAAAGGATACTAACTATGGCTACACCTTC
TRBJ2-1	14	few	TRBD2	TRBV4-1	CASSQGSGTSGRFF	TGCGCCAGCAGCCAAGGCTCCGGGACTAGCGGCCGGTTCTTC
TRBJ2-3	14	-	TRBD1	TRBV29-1	CSVTGTGGADTQYF	TGCAGCGTTACCGGGACAGGAGGCGCAGATACGCAGTATTTT
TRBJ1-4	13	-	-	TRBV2	CASSEEGGEKLFF	TGTGCCAGCAGTGAAGAAGGAGGAGAAAAACTGTTTTTT
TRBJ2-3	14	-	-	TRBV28	CASSLRGGTDTQYF	TGTGCCAGCAGTTTACGAGGAGGGACAGATACGCAGTATTTT
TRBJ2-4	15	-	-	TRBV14	CASSRFTGGRDIQYF	TGTGCCAGCAGCCGATTCACCGGGGGTCGAGACATTCAGTACTTC
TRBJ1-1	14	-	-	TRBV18	CASSPLTGNIEAFF	TGTGCCAGCTCACCCCTAACAGGGAATATAGAAGCTTTCTTT
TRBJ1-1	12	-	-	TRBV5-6	CASSSGGTEAFF	TGTGCCAGCAGCTCCGGAGGGACTGAAGCTTTCTTT
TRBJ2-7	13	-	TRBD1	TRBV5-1	CASSPGTAYEQYF	TGCGCCAGCAGCCCAGGGACAGCCTACGAGCAGTACTTC
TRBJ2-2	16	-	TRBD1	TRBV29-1	CSVGMDGQGATGELFF	TGCAGCGTTGGGATGGACGGACAGGGGGCCACCGGGGAGCTGTTTTTT
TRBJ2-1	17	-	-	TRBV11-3	CASSLGGGPSSYNEQFF	TGTGCCAGCAGCTTAGGCGGGGGCCCAAGCTCCTACAATGAGCAGTTCTTC
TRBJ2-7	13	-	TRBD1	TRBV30	CAWARGPSYEQYF	TGTGCCTGGGCCAGGGGGCCCTCCTACGAGCAGTACTTC
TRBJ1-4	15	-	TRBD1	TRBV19	CASSLTQGMDEKLFF	TGTGCCAGTAGCCTCACACAGGGGATGGATGAAAAACTGTTTTTT
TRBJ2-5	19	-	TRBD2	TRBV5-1	CASSLALTSGGAGEETQYF	TGCGCCAGCAGCTTGGCCCTGACTAGCGGGGGGGCAGGGGAAGAGACCCAGTACTTC
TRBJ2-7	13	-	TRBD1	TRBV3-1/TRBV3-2	CASSPTGGIEQYF	TGTGCCAGCAGCCCGACAGGGGGCATCGAGCAGTACTTC
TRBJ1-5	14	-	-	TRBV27	CASSLQGSGQPQHF	TGTGCCAGCAGTCTCCAGGGAAGTGGACAGCCCCAGCATTTT
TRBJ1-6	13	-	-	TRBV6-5	CASSYDWNSPLHF	TGTGCCAGCAGTTACGACTGGAATTCACCCCTCCACTTT
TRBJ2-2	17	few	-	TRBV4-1	CASSQDPGGFNTGELFF	TGCGCCAGCAGCCAAGATCCCGGCGGATTTAACACCGGGGAGCTGTTTTTT
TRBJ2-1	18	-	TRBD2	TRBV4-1	CASSQGRSSGGAYNEQFF	TGCGCCAGCAGCCAAGGGCGGAGTAGCGGGGGGGCCTACAATGAGCAGTTCTTC
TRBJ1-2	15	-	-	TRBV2	CASRWTFIAVYGYTF	TGTGCCAGCAGGTGGACATTTATAGCGGTCTATGGCTACACCTTC
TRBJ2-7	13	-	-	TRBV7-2	CASSGQNMREQYF	TGTGCCAGCAGCGGACAGAACATGAGGGAGCAGTACTTC
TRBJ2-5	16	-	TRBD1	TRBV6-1	CASSEAPRGLGETQYF	TGTGCCAGCAGTGAAGCCCCCAGGGGGCTGGGGGAGACCCAGTACTTC
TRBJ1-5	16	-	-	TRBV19	CASSSRRTVINQPQHF	TGTGCCAGTAGTTCCCGACGGACAGTTATCAATCAGCCCCAGCATTTT
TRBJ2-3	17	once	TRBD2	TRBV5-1	CASSLLVMRGGPDTQYF	TGCGCCAGCAGCTTGCTGGTTATGCGGGGGGGCCCAGATACGCAGTATTTT
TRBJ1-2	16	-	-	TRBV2	CASSVRDGGLDYGYTF	TGTGCCAGCAGTGTTAGGGACGGGGGGCTCGACTATGGCTACACCTTC
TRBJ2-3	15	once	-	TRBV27	CASSTTALPTDTQYF	TGTGCCAGCAGCACTACTGCCCTCCCCACAGATACGCAGTATTTT
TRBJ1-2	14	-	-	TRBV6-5	CASGGLQGAYGYTF	TGTGCCAGCGGGGGCCTGCAGGGCGCCTATGGCTACACCTTC
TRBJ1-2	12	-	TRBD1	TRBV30	CASKGAAEGYTF	TGTGCCTCAAAGGGGGCAGCGGAAGGCTACACCTTC
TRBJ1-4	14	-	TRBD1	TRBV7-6	CASSSTGLLEKLFF	TGTGCCAGCAGCTCGACAGGGCTCCTTGAAAAACTGTTTTTT
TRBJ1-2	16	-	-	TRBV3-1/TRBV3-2	CASSRAGTPLNYGYTF	TGTGCCAGCAGCCGAGCTGGGACTCCTCTTAACTATGGCTACACCTTC
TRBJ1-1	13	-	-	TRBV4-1	CASSQGFYAEAFF	TGCGCCAGCAGCCAAGGGTTCTACGCCGAAGCTTTCTTT